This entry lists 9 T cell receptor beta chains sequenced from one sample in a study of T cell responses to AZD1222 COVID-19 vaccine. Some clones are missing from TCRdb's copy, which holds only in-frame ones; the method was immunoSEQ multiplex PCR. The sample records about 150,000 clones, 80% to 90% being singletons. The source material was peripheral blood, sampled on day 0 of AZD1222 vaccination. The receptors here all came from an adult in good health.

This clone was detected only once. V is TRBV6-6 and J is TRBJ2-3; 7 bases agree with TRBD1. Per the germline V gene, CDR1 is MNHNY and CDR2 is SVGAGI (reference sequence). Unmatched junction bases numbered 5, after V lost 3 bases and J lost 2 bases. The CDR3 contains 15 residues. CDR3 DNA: TGTGCCAGCAGTTATGGGACAGTCCTCACAGATACGCAGTATTTT. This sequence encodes CASSYGTVLTDTQYF.

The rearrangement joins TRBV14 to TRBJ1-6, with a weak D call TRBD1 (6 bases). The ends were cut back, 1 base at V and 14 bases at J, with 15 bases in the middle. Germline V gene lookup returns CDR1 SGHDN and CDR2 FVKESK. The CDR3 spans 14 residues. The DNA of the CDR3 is TGTGCCAGCAGCCAAGGGGGGGGCGTTTTGGCCCTCCACTTT. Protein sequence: CASSQGGGVLALHF.

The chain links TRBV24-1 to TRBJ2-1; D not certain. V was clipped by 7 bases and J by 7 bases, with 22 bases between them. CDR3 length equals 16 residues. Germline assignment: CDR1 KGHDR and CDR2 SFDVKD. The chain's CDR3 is CATSLGGRQGPNEQFF. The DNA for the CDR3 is TGTGCCACCAGCCTCGGTGGGCGACAAGGACCGAATGAGCAGTTCTTC.

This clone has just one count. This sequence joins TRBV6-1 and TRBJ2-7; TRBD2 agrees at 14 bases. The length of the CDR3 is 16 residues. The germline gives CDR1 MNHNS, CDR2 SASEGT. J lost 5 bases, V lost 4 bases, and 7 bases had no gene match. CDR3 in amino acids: CASSAPGLAGANEQYF. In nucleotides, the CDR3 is TGTGCCAGCAGTGCGCCGGGACTAGCGGGAGCCAACGAGCAGTACTTC.

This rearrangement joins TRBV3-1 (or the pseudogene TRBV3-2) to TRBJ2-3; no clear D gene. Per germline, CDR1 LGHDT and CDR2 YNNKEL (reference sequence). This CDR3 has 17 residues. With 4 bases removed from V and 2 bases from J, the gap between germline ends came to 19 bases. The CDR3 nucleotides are TGTGCCAGCAGCCTCCCGAGATGGCTACCCCCCACAGATACGCAGTATTTT. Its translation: CASSLPRWLPPTDTQYF.

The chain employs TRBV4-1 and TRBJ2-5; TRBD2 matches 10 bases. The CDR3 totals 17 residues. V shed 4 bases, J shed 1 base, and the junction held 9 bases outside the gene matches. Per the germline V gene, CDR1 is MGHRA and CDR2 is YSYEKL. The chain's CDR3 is CASSLGASGGFQETQYF. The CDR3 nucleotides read TGCGCCAGCAGCCTGGGGGCTAGCGGGGGATTCCAAGAGACCCAGTACTTC.

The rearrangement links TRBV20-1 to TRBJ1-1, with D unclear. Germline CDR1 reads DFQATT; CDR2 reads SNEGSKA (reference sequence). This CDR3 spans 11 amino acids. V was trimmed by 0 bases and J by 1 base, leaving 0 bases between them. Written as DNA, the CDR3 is TGCAGTGCTAGAGAGAACACTGAAGCTTTCTTT. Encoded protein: CSARENTEAFF.

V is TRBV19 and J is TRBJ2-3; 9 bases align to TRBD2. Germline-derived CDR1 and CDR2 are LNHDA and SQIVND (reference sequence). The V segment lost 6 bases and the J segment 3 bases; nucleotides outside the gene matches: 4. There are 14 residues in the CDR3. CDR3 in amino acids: CASSGLARTDTQYF. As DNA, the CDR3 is TGTGCCAGTAGCGGACTAGCGAGGACAGATACGCAGTATTTT.

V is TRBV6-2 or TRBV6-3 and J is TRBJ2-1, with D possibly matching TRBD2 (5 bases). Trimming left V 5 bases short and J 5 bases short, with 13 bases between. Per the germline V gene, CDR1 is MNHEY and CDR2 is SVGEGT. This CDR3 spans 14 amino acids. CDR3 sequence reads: CASSRNGMHNEQFF. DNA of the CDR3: TGTGCCAGCAGTCGAAACGGGATGCACAATGAGCAGTTCTTC.